The 9 T cell receptor beta chains reported below all come from one sample, sequenced in a study of blood T cell repertoires in COVID-19. Generated by immunoSEQ multiplex PCR, the TCRdb table keeps only in-frame clones and is missing some. The profile shows 330,000 or so clones, 88% of them singletons. Sequencing used PBMCs or T cells enriched from blood (not recorded which). The receptors were gathered from a woman aged 30 to 39 who had been exposed to COVID-19.

This clone was seen only once. CDR3 nucleotides: TGTGCCAGCAGTTCCCCCCTTCGGGGGGGGGCCACTGAAGCTTTCTTT. Protein product: CASSSPLRGGATEAFF. The chain carries TRBV28 and TRBJ1-1; tentative D call: TRBD1 (6 bases). Trimming removed 4 bases from V and 4 bases from J, with 19 bases in between. Germline assignment: CDR1 MDHEN and CDR2 SYDVKM. The CDR3 is 16 amino acids.

This sequence joins TRBV5-1 and TRBJ2-3, with no clear D. Germline-derived CDR1 and CDR2 are SGHRS and YFSETQ. V lost 4 bases and J 0 bases, leaving 15 bases between the germline ends. The CDR3 has 16 amino acids. In nucleotides, the CDR3 is TGCGCCAGCAGCCTGGCGAGCACCATAAGCACAGATACGCAGTATTTT. It translates to CASSLASTISTDTQYF. Looking up the rest from reference TRBV5-1 and TRBJ2-3 gives the full variable domain: KAGVTQTPRYLIKTRGQQVTLSCSPISGHRSVSWYQQTPGQGLQFLFEYFSETQRNKGNFPGRFSGRQFSNSRSEMNVSTLELGDSALYLCASSLASTISTDTQYFGPGTRLTVL.

J is TRBJ1-4 and V is TRBV2; D not resolved. Germline V gene sequence: CDR1 SNHLY, CDR2 FYNNEI. CDR3 size: 15 residues. The germline V and J ends were trimmed by 4 bases and 8 bases, with 17 bases remaining between them. CDR3: CASSGVSPRGEKLFF. In DNA form, the CDR3 reads TGTGCCAGCAGTGGGGTCTCCCCGCGCGGCGAAAAACTGTTTTTT.

This chain joins TRBV28 and TRBJ2-1, with TRBD2 matching 11 bases. Germline V gene data show CDR1 as MDHEN and CDR2 as SYDVKM. This CDR3 is built from 15 residues. Trimming at V came to 4 bases and at J to 8 bases, leaving 7 bases not matched to a gene. The CDR3 DNA follows: TGTGCCAGCAGTTCGGATAGCGGGAGGGTCGATGAGCAGTTCTTC. Its translation is CASSSDSGRVDEQFF.

The gene calls are TRBV7-3 and TRBJ1-2; D is possibly TRBD1 (6 bases). V shed 5 bases and J shed 8 bases, with 18 bases lying between them. CDR3 length equals 14 residues. Germline V gives CDR1 SGHTA, CDR2 FQGTGA. The chain's CDR3 is CASSDRTVSGGYTF. DNA for the CDR3: TGTGCCAGCAGCGACCGGACAGTTTCAGGGGGCTACACCTTC.

CDR3 sequence (DNA): TGCGCCAGCAGCCTTCGGACTAGCGGAGTCCAAGAGACCCAGTACTTC. It encodes CASSLRTSGVQETQYF. This rearrangement joins TRBV5-1 to TRBJ2-5; 10 positions match TRBD2. Looked up from germline, CDR1 is SGHRS and CDR2 is YFSETQ. The junction had 7 bases not matched to a gene; V was cut back by 4 bases and J by 1 base. The CDR3 totals 16 residues.

The chain couples TRBV6-6 to TRBJ2-7; tentatively, D is TRBD1 (6 bases). The CDR3 is made up of 14 amino acids. With 4 bases removed from V and 0 bases from J, the gap between germline ends came to 10 bases. Germline V gene data show CDR1 as MNHNY and CDR2 as SVGAGI (reference sequence). The CDR3 DNA sequence: TGTGCCAGCAGTTTAACAGGGACCTCCTACGAGCAGTACTTC. Translation: CASSLTGTSYEQYF.

For this clone: The sample has other DNA sequences that encode this CDR3 too. The rearrangement joins TRBV19 to TRBJ2-1; 7 nucleotides align to TRBD1. CDR1 and CDR2 (germline): LNHDA, SQIVND (reference sequence). The trim removed 5 bases at V and 0 bases at J, leaving 4 bases unmatched. This CDR3 contains 15 residues. DNA for the CDR3: TGTGCCAGTAGTTGGGACAGATCCTCCTACAATGAGCAGTTCTTC. Its translation is CASSWDRSSYNEQFF.

A few counts support this clone. The chain links TRBV10-1 to TRBJ1-2, with D perhaps TRBD1 (5 bases). This CDR3 has 13 amino acids. Germline V gene sequence: CDR1 WNHNN, CDR2 SYGVQD (reference sequence). The ends were cut back, 3 bases at V and 4 bases at J, with 9 bases in the middle. The CDR3 sequence is CASSDRQGYGYTF. DNA for the CDR3: TGCGCCAGCAGTGATCGCCAGGGCTATGGCTACACCTTC.